This record looks at one TCR beta chain sequence and its context. A universal primer site arose from template switching, and cDNA bore unique molecular identifiers. MiXCR was run by TCRdb on the 5' RACE reads, yielding one entry per CDR3 protein. Of about 690,000 distinct CDR3 sequences listed, about 20% are singletons. Trimming removed 5 bases from V and 12 bases from J; junction bases left unmatched: 12. The CDR3 length is 13 residues. This sample is drawn from a study of identical twins. The same specimen was also included in a second study, on T cells expressing NK-cell markers. That work adds: CD3+CD56+NKG2C+, CD3+CD56+NKG2C- and CD3+CD56-NKG2C+ T cells, once sorted, supplied the TCR beta repertoires. With an anti-gamma-delta TCR antibody, sorting in several experiments was kept to alpha-beta TCR T cells.

The receptor comes from a woman aged 18-29 years in good health. The rearrangement links TRBV12-3 or TRBV12-4 to TRBJ2-7; 8 positions match TRBD1. Sequenced input: PBMCs. The CDR3: CASSIPGQDGLYF. As DNA, the CDR3 is TGTGCCAGCAGTATACCGGGACAGGACGGTCTGTACTTC.